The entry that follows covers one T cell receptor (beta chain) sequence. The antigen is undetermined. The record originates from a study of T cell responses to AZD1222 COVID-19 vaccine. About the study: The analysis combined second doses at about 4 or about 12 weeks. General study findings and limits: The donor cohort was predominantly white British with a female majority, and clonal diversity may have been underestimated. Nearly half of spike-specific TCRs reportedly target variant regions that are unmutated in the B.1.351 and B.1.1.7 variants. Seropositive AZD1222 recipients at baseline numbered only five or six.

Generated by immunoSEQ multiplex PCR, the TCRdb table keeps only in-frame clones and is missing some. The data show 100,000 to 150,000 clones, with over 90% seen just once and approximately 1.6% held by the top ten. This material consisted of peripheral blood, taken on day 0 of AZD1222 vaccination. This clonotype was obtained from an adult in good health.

CDR3 in DNA: TGTGCCACCAGTGATTTCAATAGCAATCAGCCCCAGCATTTT. Its translation is CATSDFNSNQPQHF. The chain joins TRBV24-1 to TRBJ1-5; D not certain. The CDR3 loop spans 14 amino acids. V lost 1 base and J lost 0, with 3 bases in between. In germline, CDR1 is KGHDR, CDR2 SFDVKD.